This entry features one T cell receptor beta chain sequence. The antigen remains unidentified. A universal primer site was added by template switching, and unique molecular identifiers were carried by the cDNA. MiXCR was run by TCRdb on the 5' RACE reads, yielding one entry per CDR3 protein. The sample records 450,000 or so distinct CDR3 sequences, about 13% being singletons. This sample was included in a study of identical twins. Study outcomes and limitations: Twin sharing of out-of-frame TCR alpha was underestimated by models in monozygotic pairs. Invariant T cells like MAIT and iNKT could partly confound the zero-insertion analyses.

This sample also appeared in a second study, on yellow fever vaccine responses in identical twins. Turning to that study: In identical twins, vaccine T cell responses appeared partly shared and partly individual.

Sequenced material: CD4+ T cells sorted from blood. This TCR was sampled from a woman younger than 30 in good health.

The DNA of the CDR3 is TGTGCCAGCAGCTTGCTCGGACAGGGTGGATATGGCTACACCTTC. It encodes CASSLLGQGGYGYTF. The genes are TRBV5-6 and TRBJ1-2, with 8 positions matching TRBD1. Germline CDR1 reads SGHDT; CDR2 reads YYEEEE. This CDR3 is built from 15 residues. The junction had 7 bases not matched to a gene; V was cut back by 1 base and J by 5 bases.